The 17 T cell receptor beta chains listed next were all sequenced from one sample in a study of Ad26.COV2.S vaccination and SARS-CoV-2 variants. The treatment is: some 19 received Ad26.COV2.S at low or high dose, single or two shots; about 5 received placebo; per-sample allocation not given. Day 63 after the first injection of vaccine or placebo was the sampling time. Produced via immunoSEQ multiplex PCR; TCRdb's table is partial and in-frame only. The data show some 480,000 clones, approximately 90% seen once. Specimen: peripheral blood, collected in a trial of Ad26.COV2.S vaccine versus placebo. The receptors stem from a person aged 18-65 years who received the Ad26.COV2.S COVID-19 vaccine or a placebo.

CDR3 amino acids: CASRGLSTGGYTF. The CDR3 DNA sequence: TGTGCCAGCAGGGGACTGTCGACGGGGGGCTACACCTTC. The chain couples TRBV6-6 to TRBJ1-2; tentative D call: TRBD1 (5 bases). Germline CDR1 reads MNHNY; CDR2 reads SVGAGI (reference sequence). The length of the CDR3 is 13 residues. The V end lost 6 bases, the J end lost 8 bases, and 16 bases lay between the germline ends.

V usage is TRBV29-1 and J usage is TRBJ2-1; D uncertain. CDR1 SQVTM and CDR2 ANQGSEA come from the germline V gene. Trimming cost V 7 bases and J 6 bases, with 16 bases left between them. The CDR3 extends over 13 amino acids. CDR3 nucleotide sequence: TGCAGCGCGTCAGGTATAGGAGTCAATGAGCAGTTCTTC. The encoded protein is CSASGIGVNEQFF.

This chain links TRBV19 with TRBJ2-1, with 8 bases identical to TRBD2. The CDR3 covers 15 residues. Unmatched junction bases numbered 7, after V lost 1 base and J lost 8 bases. CDR1 and CDR2 from the germline V gene are LNHDA and SQIVND (reference sequence). CDR3 residues: CASSIGSGGVYEQFF. CDR3 nucleotides: TGTGCCAGTAGTATAGGGTCGGGAGGGGTTTATGAGCAGTTCTTC.

The chain recombines TRBV5-1 with TRBJ2-3; no definite D call. Germline lookup yields CDR1 SGHRS and CDR2 YFSETQ. CDR3 length: 14 amino acids. Trimming stripped 0 bases from V and 4 bases from J, with 9 bases between. As DNA, the CDR3 is TGCGCCAGCAGCTTGGCAGGCACGGCAGATACGCAGTATTTT. Amino acid sequence: CASSLAGTADTQYF.

The V and J genes are TRBV28 and TRBJ2-6; D is ambiguous. The V gene's germline CDR1 is MDHEN and CDR2 SYDVKM. Trimming stripped 7 bases from V and 0 bases from J, with 7 bases between. The CDR3 is made up of 14 amino acids. The CDR3 is CASKGDSGANVLTF. DNA for the CDR3: TGTGCCAGCAAAGGTGACTCTGGGGCCAACGTCCTGACTTTC.

Note on this clone: The sample has other DNA sequences that encode this CDR3 too. The V gene is TRBV28, the J gene TRBJ2-2; D is uncertain. The V gene's germline CDR1 is MDHEN and CDR2 SYDVKM. V lost 3 bases and J 4 bases, leaving 3 bases between the germline ends. The CDR3 covers 12 residues. The CDR3 is CASSLGTGELFF. The CDR3, as DNA: TGTGCCAGCAGTTTGGGCACCGGGGAGCTGTTTTTT.

This clone was seen a few times. The chain links TRBV19 to TRBJ1-1; D not resolved. Trimming removed 7 bases from V and 4 bases from J, with 13 bases in between. Germline assignment: CDR1 LNHDA and CDR2 SQIVND (reference sequence). The CDR3 runs 13 residues. The CDR3 protein is CASTIVGVTEAFF. The CDR3 bases are TGTGCCAGTACCATTGTTGGGGTCACTGAAGCTTTCTTT.

The chain carries TRBV20-1 and TRBJ2-2, with a weak D call TRBD2 (5 bases). This CDR3 contains 18 residues. CDR1 DFQATT and CDR2 SNEGSKA come from the germline V gene (reference sequence). The V gene lost 3 bases and the J gene lost 2 bases, with 22 bases spanning the gap. CDR3 loop: CSASKLGSGLANTGELFF. CDR3 DNA sequence: TGCAGTGCTAGTAAATTAGGCTCGGGGTTAGCCAACACCGGGGAGCTGTTTTTT.

The gene calls are TRBV3-1 (or the pseudogene TRBV3-2) and TRBJ2-2; perhaps D is TRBD1 or TRBD2 (5 bases each). The V end was cut by 3 bases, the J end by 1 base, with 9 bases between. The germline gives CDR1 LGHDT, CDR2 YNNKEL (reference sequence). This CDR3 spans 15 amino acids. The CDR3 region is CASSQGERNTGELFF. The CDR3 bases are TGTGCCAGCAGCCAGGGGGAGCGGAACACCGGGGAGCTGTTTTTT.

The chain employs TRBV10-2 and TRBJ2-1; D gene unclear. Trimming left V 6 bases short and J 1 base short, with 7 bases between. The germline V gene encodes CDR1 WSHSY and CDR2 SAAADI. This CDR3 comprises 13 residues. Here the CDR3 DNA reads TGCGCCAGCAGGAGAGATTCCTACAATGAGCAGTTCTTC. This codes for CASRRDSYNEQFF.

The chain joins TRBV28 to TRBJ1-4; perhaps TRBD1 as D (5 bases). The V gene lost 4 bases and the J gene lost 10 bases, with 16 bases spanning the gap. CDR1 and CDR2 (germline): MDHEN, SYDVKM. There are 14 residues in the CDR3. The CDR3 is CASSYTGATGKLFF. The CDR3 DNA sequence: TGTGCCAGCAGTTATACCGGGGCCACCGGAAAACTGTTTTTT.

The V gene is TRBV7-6, the J gene TRBJ2-1; D unresolved. V gave up 2 bases and J gave up 5 bases, with 7 bases separating them. This CDR3 has 13 residues. The germline CDR1 and CDR2 sequences are SGHVS and FNYEAQ. The CDR3 spells CASSLRQDNEQFF. CDR3 in DNA: TGTGCCAGCAGCTTACGGCAGGACAATGAGCAGTTCTTC.

The chain recombines TRBV6-2 or TRBV6-3 with TRBJ1-2; unclear D gene. This CDR3 region has 13 residues. Germline V gene data show CDR1 as MNHEY and CDR2 as SVGEGT. V was pared by 0 bases and J by 5 bases, with 7 bases between. The CDR3 DNA reads TGTGCCAGCAGTTACTCGGCGGATTATGGCTACACCTTC. Translating gives CASSYSADYGYTF.

Regarding this clone: Other DNA sequences of this sample code for an identical CDR3. This chain connects TRBV6-5 to TRBJ1-1; TRBD1 matches 7 bases. V was pared by 7 bases and J by 2 bases, with 4 bases of the junction left unmatched. This CDR3 comprises 13 residues. Looked up from germline, CDR1 is MNHEY and CDR2 is SVGAGI. CDR3 coding DNA: TGTGCCAGCACTCAGGGGGGCAACACTGAAGCTTTCTTT. The encoded protein is CASTQGGNTEAFF.

The V gene is TRBV29-1, the J gene TRBJ2-5; 9 bases fit TRBD1. After removal of 4 bases from V and 1 base from J, the junction contained 7 bases not matched to a gene. Germline values: CDR1 SQVTM, CDR2 ANQGSEA. This CDR3 contains 15 residues. The CDR3 is CSVGMGTGPQETQYF. For the CDR3, the DNA is TGCAGCGTTGGTATGGGGACAGGGCCCCAAGAGACCCAGTACTTC.

The chain has TRBV10-3 and TRBJ2-1; possible D gene TRBD2, 6 bases. The V gene lost 9 bases and the J gene lost 2 bases, with 11 bases spanning the gap. Germline loops: CDR1 ENHRY, CDR2 SYGVKD. This CDR3 is built from 13 residues. CDR3 nucleotides: TGTGCCATAGATAGCGGTACCTACAATGAGCAGTTCTTC. Its protein is CAIDSGTYNEQFF.

This chain links TRBV7-9 with TRBJ2-7, with 10 bases aligning to TRBD2. This CDR3 spans 18 amino acids. The junction had 13 bases not matched to a gene; V was cut back by 5 bases and J by 0 bases. Germline CDR1 reads SEHNR; CDR2 reads FQNEAQ (reference sequence). DNA for the CDR3: TGTGCCAGCAGCCCGGATCGGCTAGCGGGGGTTAGCTCCTACGAGCAGTACTTC. Translated, it gives CASSPDRLAGVSSYEQYF.